The clone carrying this TCR beta chain was seen more than once but under ten times. The data stem from a study of Graves' ophthalmopathy and Graves' hyperthyroidism. The TCR beta CDR3 regions underwent amplification from RNA transcripts. The first round was an RT-PCR with HTBI primers, and the second round was a multiplex PCR. TCRdb ran MiXCR on the multiplex PCR reads and lists one entry per CDR3 protein. The data hold 740,000 or so distinct CDR3 sequences, with approximately 40% observed a single time. PBMCs were obtained from approximately 10 ml of fresh peripheral blood. This sequence originates from an adult man with Graves' ophthalmopathy. Sequenced sample: peripheral blood.

This chain's CDR3 is CSARSADGTADYEQYF. The CDR3 region has the DNA TGCAGTGCTAGAAGCGCCGACGGGACCGCAGACTACGAGCAGTACTTC. This chain joins TRBV20-1 and TRBJ2-7; D is perhaps TRBD1 or TRBD2 (5 bases each). V gave up 2 bases and J gave up 3 bases, with 20 bases separating them. Germline CDR1 and CDR2: DFQATT and SNEGSKA (reference sequence). CDR3 length: 16 amino acids.